This is a list of T cell receptor beta chains from one sample in a study of radiotherapy plus CTLA-4 blockade in lung cancer. Here immunoSEQ multiplex PCR was the method, and the copy in TCRdb shows in-frame clones only, minus some. There are over 100,000 clones in the sample; roughly 86% occur only once, and less than 4% lies in the top ten. Specimen: peripheral blood, collected from a patient treated with radiotherapy plus ipilimumab. These receptors originate from a human donor with non-small cell lung cancer that progressed on radiotherapy plus ipilimumab. Some clones in this sample may be carry-over from other donors' samples. CDR3s include the opening cysteine and the closing phenylalanine or tryptophan. The order of the fields is J gene, V gene, D gene, clone size, CDR3 protein, CDR3 DNA. A D gene is named only where the DNA matches it firmly. Clone size is shown for a subset of rows, as once, few, many or a class of expanded clone.

J gene: TRBJ1-2; V gene: TRBV4-2; D gene: .; clone size: .; CDR3 protein: CASSQVNTVPGYGYTF; CDR3 DNA: TGTGCCAGCAGCCAAGTCAATACAGTCCCTGGCTATGGCTACACCTTC
J gene: TRBJ1-4; V gene: TRBV5-1; D gene: .; clone size: .; CDR3 protein: CASSSLGITNEKLFF; CDR3 DNA: TGCGCCAGCAGCTCGTTGGGTATCACTAATGAAAAACTGTTTTTT
J gene: TRBJ2-7; V gene: TRBV7-9; D gene: TRBD2; clone size: .; CDR3 protein: CASSLGPGLAGESSYEQYF; CDR3 DNA: TGTGCCAGCAGCTTAGGGCCGGGACTAGCGGGCGAGAGCTCCTACGAGCAGTACTTC
J gene: TRBJ2-7; V gene: TRBV5-1; D gene: TRBD2; clone size: .; CDR3 protein: CASSLGLAGAYEQYF; CDR3 DNA: TGCGCCAGCAGCTTGGGACTAGCGGGGGCCTACGAGCAGTACTTC
J gene: TRBJ1-1; V gene: TRBV11-3; D gene: .; clone size: once; CDR3 protein: CASSRVWGHSYTEAFF; CDR3 DNA: TGTGCCAGCAGCAGGGTTTGGGGACACTCCTACACTGAAGCTTTCTTT
J gene: TRBJ1-1; V gene: TRBV27; D gene: TRBD1; clone size: .; CDR3 protein: CASSWDRGSGTEAFF; CDR3 DNA: TGTGCCAGCAGTTGGGACAGGGGGTCTGGCACTGAAGCTTTCTTT
J gene: TRBJ2-3; V gene: TRBV5-6; D gene: TRBD2; clone size: .; CDR3 protein: CASSLYRGGIIPSDTQYF; CDR3 DNA: TGTGCCAGCAGCTTGTATCGGGGGGGAATAATACCTTCGGATACGCAGTATTTT
J gene: TRBJ2-4; V gene: TRBV7-2; D gene: .; clone size: .; CDR3 protein: CASSLRLAKNIQYF; CDR3 DNA: TGTGCCAGCAGCTTAAGACTAGCCAAAAACATTCAGTACTTC
J gene: TRBJ1-1; V gene: TRBV6-6; D gene: .; clone size: .; CDR3 protein: CASDGGTTFF; CDR3 DNA: TGTGCGAGCGACGGGGGGACGACTTTCTTT
J gene: TRBJ2-7; V gene: TRBV2; D gene: TRBD1; clone size: .; CDR3 protein: CASSEGAGGYEQYF; CDR3 DNA: TGTGCCAGCAGTGAAGGGGCAGGGGGCTACGAGCAGTACTTC
J gene: TRBJ2-3; V gene: TRBV11-1; D gene: .; clone size: .; CDR3 protein: CASSLGSTDTQYF; CDR3 DNA: TGTGCCAGCAGCTTGGGCAGTACAGATACGCAGTATTTT
J gene: TRBJ2-1; V gene: TRBV6-5; D gene: TRBD2; clone size: .; CDR3 protein: CASSRRLADNEQFF; CDR3 DNA: TGTGCCAGCAGTAGGAGACTAGCGGACAATGAGCAGTTCTTC
J gene: TRBJ2-5; V gene: TRBV7-7; D gene: TRBD1; clone size: .; CDR3 protein: CASSFPGQGAMTQYF; CDR3 DNA: TGTGCTAGCAGCTTTCCGGGACAGGGGGCGATGACCCAGTACTTC
J gene: TRBJ2-3; V gene: TRBV4-3; D gene: .; clone size: .; CDR3 protein: CASSQDRAVAQYF; CDR3 DNA: TGCGCCAGCAGCCAAGATCGCGCCGTAGCGCAGTATTTT
J gene: TRBJ2-2; V gene: TRBV19; D gene: TRBD1; clone size: .; CDR3 protein: CASRLDRANTGELFF; CDR3 DNA: TGTGCCAGTCGATTGGACAGGGCGAACACCGGGGAGCTGTTTTTT
J gene: TRBJ1-1; V gene: TRBV27; D gene: .; clone size: .; CDR3 protein: CASRAAGNRVGAFF; CDR3 DNA: TGTGCCAGCAGAGCCGCGGGCAACAGGGTTGGTGCTTTCTTT
J gene: TRBJ1-1; V gene: TRBV4-3; D gene: .; clone size: .; CDR3 protein: CASSQDYRRALYTEAFF; CDR3 DNA: TGCGCCAGCAGCCAAGATTATAGGAGGGCCCTTTACACTGAAGCTTTCTTT
J gene: TRBJ2-3; V gene: TRBV19; D gene: TRBD2; clone size: .; CDR3 protein: CASSIWTSGGDTQYF; CDR3 DNA: TGTGCCAGTAGTATTTGGACTAGCGGGGGGGATACGCAGTATTTT
J gene: TRBJ1-1; V gene: TRBV30; D gene: .; clone size: .; CDR3 protein: CASSLHMNTEAFF; CDR3 DNA: TGTGCCTCCTCACTCCATATGAACACTGAAGCTTTCTTT
J gene: TRBJ2-7; V gene: TRBV6-5; D gene: .; clone size: .; CDR3 protein: CASSDKYEQYF; CDR3 DNA: TGTGCCAGCAGTGACAAGTACGAGCAGTACTTC
J gene: TRBJ1-2; V gene: TRBV2; D gene: TRBD1; clone size: .; CDR3 protein: CASSPLTGSRYGYTF; CDR3 DNA: TGTGCCAGCAGCCCTTTGACAGGGTCTCGGTATGGCTACACCTTC
J gene: TRBJ2-3; V gene: TRBV9; D gene: .; clone size: once; CDR3 protein: CASSRASAGAGDTQYF; CDR3 DNA: TGTGCCAGCAGCCGGGCTTCCGCGGGGGCCGGAGATACGCAGTATTTT
J gene: TRBJ1-2; V gene: TRBV5-4; D gene: .; clone size: .; CDR3 protein: CASSQSRTVYGYTF; CDR3 DNA: TGTGCCAGCAGCCAGAGCCGTACAGTCTATGGCTACACCTTC
J gene: TRBJ1-1; V gene: TRBV12-5; D gene: .; clone size: .; CDR3 protein: CASGLRADVTEAFF; CDR3 DNA: TGTGCTAGTGGTTTGCGGGCCGACGTCACTGAAGCTTTCTTT
J gene: TRBJ2-6; V gene: TRBV2; D gene: TRBD1; clone size: .; CDR3 protein: CASSVYPGQSPSGANVLTF; CDR3 DNA: TGTGCCAGCAGTGTCTATCCGGGACAGAGTCCCTCTGGGGCCAACGTCCTGACTTTC
J gene: TRBJ2-1; V gene: TRBV29-1; D gene: .; clone size: .; CDR3 protein: CSVVTDSYNEQFF; CDR3 DNA: TGCAGCGTCGTTACAGACTCCTACAATGAGCAGTTCTTC
J gene: TRBJ2-3; V gene: TRBV9; D gene: .; clone size: .; CDR3 protein: CASSVDRVGDTQYF; CDR3 DNA: TGTGCCAGCAGCGTAGACAGGGTTGGCGATACGCAGTATTTT
J gene: TRBJ2-5; V gene: TRBV6-1; D gene: TRBD2; clone size: .; CDR3 protein: CASSEFDGGGLQETQYF; CDR3 DNA: TGTGCCAGCAGTGAATTTGACGGGGGGGGCCTCCAAGAGACCCAGTACTTC
J gene: TRBJ2-7; V gene: TRBV4-1; D gene: .; clone size: once; CDR3 protein: CASSQRGGGEQYF; CDR3 DNA: TGTGCCAGCAGCCAACGGGGAGGAGGCGAGCAGTACTTC
J gene: TRBJ1-2; V gene: TRBV20-1; D gene: .; clone size: .; CDR3 protein: CVSQTQWSYTF; CDR3 DNA: TGCGTGTCACAGACCCAATGGTCCTACACCTTC
J gene: TRBJ2-6; V gene: TRBV18; D gene: .; clone size: .; CDR3 protein: CASSTDLSGANVLTF; CDR3 DNA: TGTGCCAGCTCAACGGACCTCTCTGGGGCCAACGTCCTGACTTTC
J gene: TRBJ1-2; V gene: TRBV28; D gene: .; clone size: .; CDR3 protein: CASSLHSDGYTF; CDR3 DNA: TGTGCCAGCAGTTTACATTCGGATGGCTACACCTTC
J gene: TRBJ1-2; V gene: TRBV15; D gene: .; clone size: .; CDR3 protein: CATLGLYGYTF; CDR3 DNA: TGTGCCACCTTAGGACTGTATGGCTACACCTTC
J gene: TRBJ2-5; V gene: TRBV7-9; D gene: TRBD1; clone size: .; CDR3 protein: CASSQTGTGSQETQYF; CDR3 DNA: TGTGCCAGCAGCCAGACGGGGACAGGGTCCCAAGAGACCCAGTACTTC
J gene: TRBJ2-1; V gene: TRBV6-1; D gene: TRBD1; clone size: .; CDR3 protein: CASSEGWAGRQGVQFF; CDR3 DNA: TGTGCCAGCAGTGAAGGGTGGGCAGGGCGACAGGGGGTACAGTTCTTC
J gene: TRBJ1-3; V gene: TRBV10-3; D gene: TRBD1; clone size: .; CDR3 protein: CAISEDRGTGNTIYF; CDR3 DNA: TGTGCCATCAGTGAGGACAGGGGGACTGGAAACACCATATATTTT
J gene: TRBJ1-3; V gene: TRBV5-6; D gene: .; clone size: .; CDR3 protein: CASSLVGGSGNTIYF; CDR3 DNA: TGTGCCAGCAGCTTGGTAGGGGGCTCTGGAAACACCATATATTTT
J gene: TRBJ1-3; V gene: TRBV4-3; D gene: .; clone size: .; CDR3 protein: CASSQDGWGRGGNTIYF; CDR3 DNA: TGCGCCAGCAGCCAAGATGGGTGGGGCAGAGGTGGAAACACCATATATTTT
J gene: TRBJ2-1; V gene: TRBV5-4; D gene: .; clone size: .; CDR3 protein: CASSLFRDYNEQFF; CDR3 DNA: TGTGCCAGCAGCTTGTTTCGGGACTACAATGAGCAGTTCTTC
J gene: TRBJ2-7; V gene: TRBV7-2; D gene: .; clone size: .; CDR3 protein: CASSLEAGYHEQYF; CDR3 DNA: TGTGCCAGCAGCTTAGAGGCCGGTTACCACGAGCAGTACTTC
J gene: TRBJ2-1; V gene: TRBV7-3; D gene: .; clone size: .; CDR3 protein: CASSKKNYNEQFF; CDR3 DNA: TGTGCCAGCAGCAAGAAGAACTACAATGAGCAGTTCTTC
J gene: TRBJ1-5; V gene: TRBV28; D gene: TRBD1; clone size: .; CDR3 protein: CASSPRTGASNQPQHF; CDR3 DNA: TGTGCCAGCAGTCCCCGGACAGGGGCTAGCAATCAGCCCCAGCATTTT
J gene: TRBJ1-1; V gene: TRBV10-3; D gene: .; clone size: .; CDR3 protein: CAISPGKGDLRRWDTEAFF; CDR3 DNA: TGTGCCATCAGTCCAGGGAAAGGGGATCTCCGTCGCTGGGACACTGAAGCTTTCTTT
J gene: TRBJ1-5; V gene: TRBV6-1; D gene: .; clone size: .; CDR3 protein: CASSDGAGHSNQPQHF; CDR3 DNA: TGTGCCAGCAGTGACGGGGCGGGACATAGCAATCAGCCCCAGCATTTT
J gene: TRBJ2-3; V gene: TRBV5-1; D gene: .; clone size: .; CDR3 protein: CASSLGVPLTDTQYF; CDR3 DNA: TGCGCCAGCAGCTTGGGGGTCCCACTGACAGATACGCAGTATTTT
J gene: TRBJ2-7; V gene: TRBV27; D gene: TRBD1; clone size: .; CDR3 protein: CATRTGYEQYF; CDR3 DNA: TGTGCCACGCGGACAGGATACGAGCAGTACTTC
J gene: TRBJ2-7; V gene: TRBV11-3; D gene: .; clone size: once; CDR3 protein: CASSLGSPQGRDEQYF; CDR3 DNA: TGTGCCAGCAGCTTAGGGTCCCCTCAGGGGAGGGACGAGCAGTACTTC
J gene: TRBJ2-2; V gene: TRBV15; D gene: TRBD1; clone size: .; CDR3 protein: CATSRGDREELFF; CDR3 DNA: TGTGCCACCAGCAGAGGCGACAGGGAGGAGCTGTTTTTT
J gene: TRBJ2-7; V gene: TRBV7-9; D gene: TRBD1; clone size: .; CDR3 protein: CAIPHGDSSYEQYF; CDR3 DNA: TGTGCCATTCCACATGGGGACAGCTCCTACGAGCAGTACTTC